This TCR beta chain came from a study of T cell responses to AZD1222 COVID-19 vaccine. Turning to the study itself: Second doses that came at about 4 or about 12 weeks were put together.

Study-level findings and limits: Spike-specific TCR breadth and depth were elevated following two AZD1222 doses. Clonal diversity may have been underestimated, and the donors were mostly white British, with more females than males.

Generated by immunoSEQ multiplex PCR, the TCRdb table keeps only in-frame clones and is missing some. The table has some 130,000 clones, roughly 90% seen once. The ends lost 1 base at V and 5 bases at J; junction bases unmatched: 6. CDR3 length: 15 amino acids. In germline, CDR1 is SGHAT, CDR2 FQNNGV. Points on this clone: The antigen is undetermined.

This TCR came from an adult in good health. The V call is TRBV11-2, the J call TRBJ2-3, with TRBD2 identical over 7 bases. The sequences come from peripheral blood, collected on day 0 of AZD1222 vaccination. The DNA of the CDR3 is TGTGCCAGCAGCTTAGTGGGGATAGCGGGAGATACGCAGTATTTT. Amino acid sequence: CASSLVGIAGDTQYF.